The rows below give T cell receptor beta chains drawn from one sample of a study of blood T cell repertoires in COVID-19. TCRdb keeps only in-frame clones here, not all; method: immunoSEQ multiplex PCR. The sample holds 100,000 to 150,000 clones; roughly four fifths are singletons and the top ten take about 18%. Sequencing was carried out using peripheral blood. All receptors come from a man aged 25-45 years with COVID-19, enrolled during active disease. CDR3s include the opening cysteine and the closing phenylalanine or tryptophan. Each record gives: V gene, J gene, CDR3 protein.

TRBV7-2	TRBJ2-7	CASSSMGLAGGYEQYF
TRBV24-1	TRBJ2-1	CATSDLSGDEQFF
TRBV9	TRBJ2-5	CASSVGATRVEETQYF
TRBV11-3	TRBJ1-2	CASSYRGETGVNYGYTF
TRBV9	TRBJ2-7	CASSVGPGLENEQYF
TRBV28	TRBJ1-2	CASSFDRLYRGQYDYGYTF
TRBV6-5	TRBJ2-1	CASSWGTSSYNEQFF
TRBV5-6	TRBJ2-1	CASSLGAAGGSNEQFF
TRBV5-1	TRBJ2-3	CASSLEGGSRDTQYF
TRBV5-1	TRBJ2-7	CASSWGTSTTGDEQYF
TRBV3-1/TRBV3-2	TRBJ2-1	CASSQDVLPQFF
TRBV18	TRBJ1-2	CASSPRPDRNIYGYTF
TRBV2	TRBJ1-4	CASSETPTGFIGEKLFF
TRBV15	TRBJ1-5	CATSSYGATPNQPQHF
TRBV7-9	TRBJ2-7	CASSRDSSYEQYF
TRBV9	TRBJ1-2	CASSVDSRRGGYTF
TRBV5-1	TRBJ1-1	CASSPDSSNTEAFF